This TCR beta chain was retrieved from a study of T cell repertoires in cytomegalovirus infection. From germline, CDR1 is MNHEY and CDR2 SMNVEV (reference sequence). CDR3 length equals 13 residues. The V and J ends lost 5 bases and 4 bases respectively, with 11 bases between them. A note on this clonotype: What it binds is unknown.

TCRdb called the reads again in MiXCR, with one record for every CDR3 protein. The table has approximately 910,000 distinct CDR3 sequences, roughly 30% seen once. The receptor's source is a human donor in good health (CMV status not recorded). Some clones in this sample may be carry-over from other donors' samples. The sample here was cultured CD8+ T cells from PBMCs, taken from culture after CMV antigen stimulation. The rearrangement links TRBV27 to TRBJ1-1; D is unresolved. This CDR3 reads CASSLSPLTEAFF. CDR3 sequence (DNA): TGTGCCAGCAGTCTCTCCCCTCTCACTGAAGCTTTCTTT.